A selection of T cell receptor beta chains follows, all from one sample in a study of PD-L1 blockade in urothelial cancer. This table comes from immunoSEQ multiplex PCR, and its TCRdb copy is limited to in-frame clones, with some not included. The profile covers about 20,000 clones, with almost 90% appearing a single time and around 3.5% taken by the ten largest. The input for sequencing was PBMCs, taken around atezolizumab (anti-PD-L1) treatment. Receptors were obtained from a man in his fifties or sixties with urothelial cancer. CDR3s include the opening cysteine and the closing phenylalanine or tryptophan. Fields, in order: clone size, D gene, J gene, V gene, CDR3 DNA, CDR3 protein. The D gene is left open where the match is weak. Size values are once, few and many counts, or a class for expanded clones, and some rows have none.

-	TRBD1	TRBJ2-5	TRBV7-8	TGTGCCAGCAGCTTAGCGTCCCCTAGGGGGCACGAGACCCAGTACTTC	CASSLASPRGHETQYF
once	TRBD2	TRBJ2-2	TRBV11-3	TGTGCCAGCAGCCCACTAGCGGGGGGGTTTTCCTCGAACACCGGGGAGCTGTTTTTT	CASSPLAGGFSSNTGELFF
-	-	TRBJ2-2	TRBV7-9	TGTGCCAGCAGCTTAGCGGCCCCGAACACCGGGGAGCTGTTTTTT	CASSLAAPNTGELFF
once	-	TRBJ1-1	TRBV27	TGTGCCAGCAGTCTAGGGGAGAACACTGAAGCTTTCTTT	CASSLGENTEAFF
-	-	TRBJ1-1	TRBV25-1	TGTGCCAGCTTATCACAGAGTCACTCTCGGCCTGAAGCTTTCTTT	CASLSQSHSRPEAFF
-	TRBD1	TRBJ2-4	TRBV7-9	TGTGCCAGCAGTCAACCCGGGACAGGGGTAAACATTCAGTACTTC	CASSQPGTGVNIQYF
few	-	TRBJ2-3	TRBV9	TGTGCCAGCAACGGGGACACAGATACGCAGTATTTT	CASNGDTDTQYF
-	-	TRBJ2-1	TRBV7-9	TGTGCCAGCAGCTTAGTTTCGGGAGCAAATGAGCAGTTCTTC	CASSLVSGANEQFF
-	-	TRBJ2-1	TRBV29-1	TGCAGCGCCACCGCGGGATGGGAGCAGTTCTTC	CSATAGWEQFF
-	TRBD2	TRBJ2-3	TRBV9	TGTGCCAGCAGCGTCCGGACTAGCGGGTTTAGCACAGATACGCAGTATTTT	CASSVRTSGFSTDTQYF
-	-	TRBJ1-1	TRBV5-4	TGTGCCAGCAGCCAACTTGGAGGGGGGGAAGAAGCTTTCTTT	CASSQLGGGEEAFF
-	-	TRBJ2-3	TRBV29-1	TGCAGCGTCGCCCGAGACAGGGATACGCAGTATTTT	CSVARDRDTQYF
-	-	TRBJ1-6	TRBV9	TGTGCCAGCAGATTCCGGGGCCGGGGAGGATCCCTCCACTTT	CASRFRGRGGSLHF
-	TRBD1	TRBJ2-3	TRBV30	TGTGCCTGGAGTACCGGGACAGGGGGCGCGAGAACAGATACGCAGTATTTT	CAWSTGTGGARTDTQYF
-	-	TRBJ1-3	TRBV4-3	TGCGCCAGCAGCCGAGACACTTCCTCTGGAAACACCATATATTTT	CASSRDTSSGNTIYF